Each of the 31 T cell receptor beta chains below was sequenced from the same sample in a study of T cell changes during pregnancy in multiple sclerosis. TCRdb keeps only in-frame clones here, not all; method: immunoSEQ multiplex PCR. The sample shows around 71,000 clones, around 90% of them seen only once. This sample comprised peripheral blood, obtained in the third trimester of pregnancy. The receptors were gathered from a female donor with multiple sclerosis, enrolled in a pregnancy study.

The CDR3 DNA reads TGTGCCAGCAGCTCCTGGACTAGCCCCTACGAGCAGTACTTC. This sequence encodes CASSSWTSPYEQYF. The V gene is TRBV7-2, the J gene TRBJ2-7; TRBD2 matches at 8 bases. The CDR3 runs to 14 residues. The ends lost 4 bases at V and 2 bases at J; junction bases unmatched: 4. Germline values: CDR1 SGHTA, CDR2 FQGNSA.

The rearrangement uses TRBV18 and TRBJ2-2; 8 bases align to TRBD1. This CDR3 has 14 residues. The J segment lost 5 bases and the V segment lost 7 bases, leaving 6 bases of the junction unmatched. Germline CDR1 KGHSH, CDR2 LQKENI. CDR3 loop: CASLGQGGTGELFF. The CDR3 nucleotides read TGTGCCAGCTTAGGACAGGGAGGAACCGGGGAGCTGTTTTTT.

J is TRBJ2-4 and V is TRBV2; the D gene is possibly TRBD2 (5 bases). The germline V gene has CDR1 SNHLY and CDR2 FYNNEI. CDR3 length: 13 residues. Trimming removed 0 bases at V and 15 bases at J, with 15 bases between. The CDR3 DNA reads TGTGCCAGCAGTGAAGCGCGGGCTTCTAGTCGGTACTTC. Amino acid sequence: CASSEARASSRYF.

This sequence joins TRBV27 and TRBJ2-3; D is undetermined. Trimming pared 3 bases from V and 3 bases from J, leaving 13 bases between. CDR1 is MNHEY and CDR2 is SMNVEV in the germline V gene (reference sequence). The CDR3 has 15 residues. The CDR3 coding sequence is TGTGCCAGCAGTTTCCGAGTCCTTAAAACAGATACGCAGTATTTT. This gives the protein CASSFRVLKTDTQYF.

This clone was detected once. The V and J genes are TRBV6-5 and TRBJ2-3; TRBD1 matches at 10 bases. V shed 8 bases, J shed 8 bases, and the junction held 10 bases outside the gene matches. From germline, CDR1 is MNHEY and CDR2 SVGAGI. The CDR3 spans 14 residues. CDR3 in amino acids: CASGVTGGDGTQYF. In DNA, the CDR3 is TGTGCCAGCGGAGTGACAGGGGGCGATGGTACGCAGTATTTT.

The rearrangement uses TRBV5-1 and TRBJ2-7; weak D call: TRBD2 (7 bases). There are 15 residues in the CDR3. V was shortened by 0 bases and J by 4 bases, with 14 bases between the two germline ends. CDR1 is SGHRS and CDR2 is YFSETQ in the germline V gene. The CDR3 DNA reads TGCGCCAGCAGCTTGGCTACCAGCGGGACATACGAGCAGTACTTC. It is translated as CASSLATSGTYEQYF. The entire variable domain, with the rest obtained from reference TRBV5-1 and TRBJ2-7, is as follows: KAGVTQTPRYLIKTRGQQVTLSCSPISGHRSVSWYQQTPGQGLQFLFEYFSETQRNKGNFPGRFSGRQFSNSRSEMNVSTLELGDSALYLCASSLATSGTYEQYFGPGTRLTVT.

This rearrangement joins TRBV19 to TRBJ2-1; the match to TRBD1 covers 8 bases. Germline V CDR1 and CDR2: LNHDA, SQIVND (reference sequence). CDR3 length: 14 residues. The V gene end was trimmed by 3 bases and the J gene end by 8 bases; junction bases not matched to a gene: 6. The DNA for the CDR3 is TGTGCCAGTAGTATCCGGCAGGGGGCCTATGAGCAGTTCTTC. Residues: CASSIRQGAYEQFF.

The chain uses TRBV7-6 and TRBJ2-1, with TRBD2 identical over 9 bases. This CDR3 has 16 amino acids. CDR1 is SGHVS, CDR2 FNYEAQ, per germline. Trimming at V came to 0 bases and at J to 3 bases, leaving 3 bases not matched to a gene. CDR3 loop: CASSLAASGNYNEQFF. The DNA for the CDR3 is TGTGCCAGCAGCTTAGCGGCTAGCGGGAACTACAATGAGCAGTTCTTC.

V and J are TRBV29-1 and TRBJ1-2, with D uncertain. The CDR3 length is 10 residues. Germline CDR1 reads SQVTM; CDR2 reads ANQGSEA. V lost 7 bases, J lost 7 bases, and 10 bases lay in between. The CDR3 region has the DNA TGCAGCGGTTGGGCCAGTGGCTACACCTTC. The encoded protein is CSGWASGYTF.

The chain's CDR3 is CASSPTSGVLDEQFF. In DNA form, the CDR3 reads TGTGCCAGCAGCCCGACTAGCGGGGTCCTAGATGAGCAGTTCTTC. The J gene is TRBJ2-1, the V gene TRBV13; 11 bases map to TRBD2. Germline loops: CDR1 PRHDT, CDR2 FYEKMQ (reference sequence). Germline trimming cut 5 bases from V and 8 bases from J; bases unmatched to any gene: 8. The CDR3 is made up of 15 amino acids.

In this sample, this clone turned up once. Mismatch with germline at one junction end may stem from a read error. The chain has TRBV7-7 and TRBJ2-1; 7 bases map to TRBD1. The CDR3 sequence is 14 residues long. Germline V CDR1 and CDR2: SSHAT, FNYEAQ (reference sequence). CDR3 sequence reads: CASSLGGTGHEQFF. The CDR3 DNA reads as TGTGCTAGCAGCTTAGGGGGCACGGGTCATGAGCAGTTCTTC.

The rearrangement uses TRBV19 and TRBJ1-1, with D hard to call. This CDR3 is 13 amino acids long. The V gene lost 7 bases and the J gene lost 2 bases, with 11 bases spanning the gap. Germline V gene lookup returns CDR1 LNHDA and CDR2 SQIVND (reference sequence). For the CDR3, the DNA is TGTGCCAGTAAGTCAGGTACAAACACTGAAGCTTTCTTT. Translated, it gives CASKSGTNTEAFF.

The chain uses TRBV5-1 and TRBJ1-4, with 8 bases lining up with TRBD1. The V gene end was trimmed by 3 bases and the J gene end by 3 bases; junction bases not matched to a gene: 4. Germline CDR1 SGHRS, CDR2 YFSETQ. This CDR3 region has 15 residues. The CDR3 loop is CASSSTQGANEKLFF. In DNA, the CDR3 is TGCGCCAGCAGCTCGACACAGGGGGCTAATGAAAAACTGTTTTTT.

V usage is TRBV19 and J usage is TRBJ1-1, with 7 bases identical to TRBD1. After removal of 9 bases from V and 5 bases from J, the junction contained 6 bases not matched to a gene. Germline V gene sequence: CDR1 LNHDA, CDR2 SQIVND (reference sequence). This CDR3 is 12 amino acids long. CDR3 sequence (DNA): TGTGCCAGCGGACAGGTTCTAACTGAAGCTTTCTTT. This codes for CASGQVLTEAFF. Full variable domain (missing parts from reference TRBV19 and TRBJ1-1): DGGITQSPKYLFRKEGQNVTLSCEQNLNHDAMYWYRQDPGQGLRLIYYSQIVNDFQKGDIAEGYSVSREKKESFPLTVTSAQKNPTAFYLCASGQVLTEAFFGQGTRLTVV.

The chain links TRBV7-9 to TRBJ2-7; 9 nucleotides line up with TRBD2. CDR1 is SEHNR and CDR2 is FQNEAQ in the germline V gene (reference sequence). The J segment lost 11 bases and the V segment lost 3 bases, leaving 8 bases of the junction unmatched. CDR3 length: 13 residues. CDR3 sequence: CASSLRGGGDEYF. CDR3 coding DNA: TGTGCCAGCAGCTTGCGGGGCGGGGGGGATGAGTACTTC. Full variable domain (outside the CDR3, taken from reference TRBV7-9 and TRBJ2-7): DTGVSQNPRHKITKRGQNVTFRCDPISEHNRLYWYRQTLGQGPEFLTYFQNEAQLEKSRLLSDRFSAERPKGSFSTLEIQRTEQGDSAMYLCASSLRGGGDEYFGPGTRLTVT.

J is TRBJ2-7 and V is TRBV11-2; TRBD2 is a possible D gene (6 bases). The germline gives CDR1 SGHAT, CDR2 FQNNGV. The V end lost 2 bases, the J end lost 4 bases, and 15 bases lay between the germline ends. This CDR3 has 15 amino acids. This chain's CDR3 is CASSLIAPRGYEQYF. The CDR3 DNA is TGTGCCAGCAGCTTAATAGCCCCCCGGGGGTACGAGCAGTACTTC.

The genes are TRBV2 and TRBJ2-5; the D is unclear. Germline assignment: CDR1 SNHLY and CDR2 FYNNEI. Trimming removed 1 base at V and 3 bases at J, with 15 bases between. This CDR3 has 16 amino acids. The CDR3 region is CASSEGFPLGEETQYF. CDR3 bases: TGTGCCAGCAGTGAAGGGTTTCCCCTAGGAGAAGAGACCCAGTACTTC. Full variable domain (remainder filled in from reference TRBV2 and TRBJ2-5): EPEVTQTPSHQVTQMGQEVILRCVPISNHLYFYWYRQILGQKVEFLVSFYNNEISEKSEIFDDQFSVERPDGSNFTLKIRSTKLEDSAMYFCASSEGFPLGEETQYFGPGTRLLVL.

The J gene is TRBJ1-4, the V gene TRBV18; D call uncertain. CDR3 length: 13 residues. Deletions cut 4 bases from V and 5 bases from J, with 8 bases between. In germline, CDR1 is KGHSH, CDR2 LQKENI. CDR3 sequence reads: CASSQERNEKLFF. CDR3 in DNA: TGTGCCAGCTCACAGGAGAGGAATGAAAAACTGTTTTTT.

The chain joins TRBV11-2 to TRBJ2-5, with 12 bases lining up with TRBD2. V lost 6 bases and J lost 5; bases outside the gene matches: 16. CDR3 length: 18 amino acids. CDR1 is SGHAT, CDR2 FQNNGV, per germline. CDR3 bases: TGTGCCAGCAGTCCGCGGCCGGGACTAGCGGGTTTCGGGGAGACCCAGTACTTC. Translated: CASSPRPGLAGFGETQYF.

The gene calls are TRBV6-1 and TRBJ1-5, with 7 bases matching TRBD1. The CDR3 extends over 15 amino acids. The V gene end was trimmed by 4 bases and the J gene end by 6 bases; junction bases not matched to a gene: 9. Germline V gene data show CDR1 as MNHNS and CDR2 as SASEGT. The CDR3 here is CASSGGQVGRQPQHF. The CDR3 nucleotides are TGTGCCAGCAGTGGTGGACAGGTGGGACGTCAGCCCCAGCATTTT.

The chain links TRBV5-1 to TRBJ1-4, with D hard to call. CDR1 SGHRS and CDR2 YFSETQ come from the germline V gene. V gave up 4 bases and J gave up 5 bases, with 12 bases separating them. CDR3 length: 14 amino acids. CDR3 bases: TGCGCCAGCAGCCCGATGGTGGGCAATGAAAAACTGTTTTTT. Translation gives CASSPMVGNEKLFF.

V usage is TRBV7-8 and J usage is TRBJ2-7; no reliable D call. Trimming pared 2 bases from V and 7 bases from J, leaving 9 bases between. From germline, CDR1 is SGHVS and CDR2 FQNEAQ. The CDR3 extends over 12 amino acids. The CDR3 nucleotides are TGTGCCAGCAGCTTATTTATCGGTGAGCAGTACTTC. Translation: CASSLFIGEQYF.

The chain links TRBV6-5 to TRBJ2-1, with TRBD2 matching 13 bases. Germline values: CDR1 MNHEY, CDR2 SVGAGI. After removal of 0 bases from V and 5 bases from J, the junction contained 1 base not matched to a gene. This CDR3 is built from 16 residues. The CDR3 DNA follows: TGTGCCAGCAGTTACTCCGGGACTAGCGGGGACAATGAGCAGTTCTTC. This encodes CASSYSGTSGDNEQFF.

The chain combines TRBV5-1 with TRBJ1-4, with D tentatively TRBD1 (5 bases). The germline V gene encodes CDR1 SGHRS and CDR2 YFSETQ. The V end lost 4 bases, the J end lost 7 bases, and 14 bases lay between the germline ends. CDR3 length: 14 amino acids. CDR3 sequence (DNA): TGCGCCAGCAGCCAGGGACTGAGGGGTGAAAAACTGTTTTTT. Amino acid sequence: CASSQGLRGEKLFF.

The rearrangement links TRBV19 to TRBJ2-7; 11 bases line up with TRBD1. The CDR3 contains 15 residues. The germline V gene encodes CDR1 LNHDA and CDR2 SQIVND (reference sequence). V gave up 3 bases and J gave up 6 bases; unmatched junction bases: 7. The CDR3 spells CASSILPGQGAEQYF. DNA of the CDR3: TGTGCCAGTAGTATCCTTCCTGGACAGGGGGCCGAGCAGTACTTC.

V gene TRBV7-9 combines with J gene TRBJ2-2; D is uncertain. This CDR3 contains 15 residues. V lost 4 bases to trimming and J lost 0 bases, with 9 bases between them. The germline CDR1 and CDR2 sequences are SEHNR and FQNEAQ (reference sequence). The CDR3 loop is CASSSKQANTGELFF. Written as DNA, the CDR3 is TGTGCCAGCAGCTCCAAACAAGCGAACACCGGGGAGCTGTTTTTT.

This clone has a single count. V gene TRBV6-5 combines with J gene TRBJ1-2, with no clear D. The V and J ends lost 2 bases and 6 bases respectively, with 16 bases between them. The CDR3 totals 15 residues. Germline V gene data show CDR1 as MNHEY and CDR2 as SVGAGI. The CDR3 spells CASSYKGGRVNGYTF. Here the CDR3 DNA reads TGTGCCAGCAGTTACAAGGGAGGAAGGGTAAATGGCTACACCTTC.

The chain carries TRBV25-1 and TRBJ2-1; D unresolved. Looked up from germline, CDR1 is MGHDK and CDR2 is SYGVNS. There are 14 residues in the CDR3. V lost 3 bases and J lost 6, with 12 bases in between. The CDR3 loop reads CASSDEIEANEQFF. The CDR3 coding sequence is TGTGCCAGCAGTGACGAAATAGAGGCCAATGAGCAGTTCTTC.

Note on this clone: One end of the junction does not line up with germline, which may come from a read error. This sequence joins TRBV10-3 and TRBJ2-3, with a weak D call TRBD1 (6 bases). The germline gives CDR1 ENHRY, CDR2 SYGVKD. The CDR3 totals 13 residues. The CDR3 bases are TGTGCCGTCAGGACAGCCCGCACAGATACGCAGTATTTT. Translated: CAVRTARTDTQYF.

The V and J genes are TRBV5-1 and TRBJ1-3, with TRBD1 matching over 7 bases. The CDR3 loop spans 14 amino acids. CDR1 is SGHRS, CDR2 YFSETQ, per germline. The ends lost 5 bases at V and 7 bases at J; junction bases unmatched: 9. CDR3 sequence reads: CASRPGQQRNTIYF. CDR3 nucleotides: TGCGCCAGCAGGCCGGGACAGCAACGGAACACCATATATTTT. Together with reference TRBV5-1 and TRBJ1-3, the CDR3 gives the full variable domain: KAGVTQTPRYLIKTRGQQVTLSCSPISGHRSVSWYQQTPGQGLQFLFEYFSETQRNKGNFPGRFSGRQFSNSRSEMNVSTLELGDSALYLCASRPGQQRNTIYFGEGSWLTVV.

The chain couples TRBV2 to TRBJ2-2; 7 nucleotides align to TRBD1. V was pared by 7 bases and J by 3 bases, with 5 bases of the junction left unmatched. CDR1 is SNHLY, CDR2 FYNNEI, per germline. This CDR3 comprises 14 residues. CDR3 sequence (DNA): TGTGCCAGCATACCGACAGGGCACACCGGGGAGCTGTTTTTT. It translates to CASIPTGHTGELFF.